A single TCR beta chain is shown here with its context. What it recognizes is unknown. This sample was included in a study of vaccination and CD4 T cells after COVID-19. As for the study in general: The stimulating agents, overlapping spike peptides, came from SARS-CoV-2, HCoV-NL63, HCoV-OC43 and HCoV-229E.

The germline V and J ends were trimmed by 0 bases and 4 bases, with 9 bases remaining between them. CDR1 and CDR2 (germline): MNHNS, SASEGT. CDR3 length: 14 residues. Treatment described: approximately 10-day PBMC culture with coronavirus spike peptide pools or control peptides (ViraFEST assay). It was before the COVID-19 pandemic (2011-2018) that the unexposed donor's CD4+ T cells were collected. Unexposed donors' CD4+ T cells were tested against SARS-CoV-2 S/N and four cold-coronavirus spikes when cell numbers allowed. Scientists ran DNA taken from cultured CD4+ T cells through the Oncomine TCR Beta short-read assay for sequencing. Someone extracted genomic DNA from cultured CD4+ T cells. From the PCR reads, TCRdb called clonotypes with MiXCR, one entry per CDR3 protein. The repertoire consists of over 9,500 distinct CDR3 sequences, with around 26% occurring once and the leading ten covering 15% to 20%.

Sequencing used CD4+ T cells from blood, cultured in vitro. The receptor was isolated from a human donor in good health. The rearrangement links TRBV6-1 to TRBJ1-1; possibly TRBD1 for D (5 bases). The CDR3 region has the DNA TGTGCCAGCAGTGAAGCGGCAGGGATCACTGAAGCTTTCTTT. Encoded protein: CASSEAAGITEAFF.